The TCR beta chain under discussion was sequenced for a study of blood T cell repertoires in COVID-19. Study as a whole: The samples span acute and convalescent COVID-19 from the United States, Italy and Spain. The analysed material was cDNA or gDNA that came from T cells, B-cell-depleted T cells, or PBMCs.

The CDR3 is 15 residues long. V trimming: 3 bases; J trimming: 4 bases; junction bases outside the gene matches: 7. The germline CDR1 and CDR2 sequences are MGHRA and YSYEKL. Which cohort a participant joined came from the clinical history participants gave. How the authors handled the data: Researchers report that nucleated cell counts were estimated from reference gene primer amplification. Measured with immunoSEQ multiplex PCR; TCRdb has only the in-frame clones, and not every one. That table furnishes V, J and clone size, whereas the DNA furnished D and trimming. The sample lists roughly 300,000 clones, approximately 87% occurring once.

The clonotype comes from a woman younger than 45 who had recovered from COVID-19. The specimen was PBMCs or T cells enriched from blood (not recorded which). J is TRBJ2-7 and V is TRBV4-1, with 9 positions matching TRBD1. The CDR3 here is CASSHPGQGLYEQYF. The CDR3 nucleotides are TGCGCCAGCAGCCACCCGGGACAGGGTCTTTACGAGCAGTACTTC.